This TCR beta chain was identified in a study of blood T cell repertoires in COVID-19 (dated by TCRdb to about 2020). Background for the entire study: Samples covering the acute and convalescent phases of COVID-19 were provided by collaborators in the United States, Italy and Spain. Subjects who had been exposed to COVID-19, were actively infected with it, or had recovered from it provided the deeply sampled blood TCRbeta repertoires that made up the dataset. Samples were obtained from the ongoing ImmuneRACE study (first 160 participants) and from roughly 1,300 subjects provided by 6 global collaborators. The sample metadata nearly always contained a de-identified subject ID, COVID-19 status, age in years and sex. Where available, HLA class I and class II types were obtained from metadata supplied by the sample provider rather than from assay-based typing. The prospective study material was composed of cDNA or gDNA derived from T cells, B-cell-depleted T cells, or PBMCs. A freely available public database, intended as a resource for researchers studying the immune response to SARS-CoV-2, is where the repertoires were released.

Participants in the prospective study were aged roughly 18 to 100 years, lived in about two dozen United States geographic areas, and enrolled through a virtual design. In the prospective study, participants were assigned to cohorts based on the clinical history participants reported in a screening survey and a study questionnaire. Recovered participants in ImmuneRACE Cohort 3 were defined by two consecutive negative NP/OP PCR tests, clearance by a healthcare professional, or resolution of symptoms. In the prospective study, mobile phlebotomists collected whole blood, serum and a nasopharyngeal or oropharyngeal swab from each participant. Additional blood draws and questionnaires over a 2-month period could optionally be provided by prospective study participants. Prospective study blood samples were shipped either frozen or at room temperature before DNA extraction. General findings and caveats noted by the study authors: The quantity of clinical and demographic metadata differed by source and by participant and was supplied without curation.

About this clone itself: Its antigen remains undetermined. Base qualities are missing; no much larger clone stands one base away.

TCRbeta CDR3 regions were amplified from genomic DNA by means of the immunoSEQ Assay, a bias-controlled multiplex PCR. Per the original workflow: Nucleated cell counts per sample were estimated from amplification of reference gene primers within the assay. To quantify the absolute abundance of each unique TCRbeta CDR3 rearrangement, sequence reads were collapsed and filtered. For each sample, productive Simpson clonality was calculated as the square root of Simpson's diversity index across productive rearrangements. What TCRdb holds here is the immuneACCESS table cut down to in-frame rearrangements. Part of the clones is not present; checked against another copy, under half of the missing clones reflect an unresolved V gene, and the others are unexplained. The V and J calls and clone size are taken from that table; D and trimming were inferred from the DNA. The sample table records some 350,000 clones; around nine tenths of these occur just once. About 4.7% of the sample rests with the top ten.

The CDR3 covers 17 residues, taking in both the cysteine and the phenylalanine. The only DNA kept is the CDR3, 51 bases in frame from the first base. Germline trimming amounts to 2 bases on V and 10 bases on J, with 18 as the count of junction bases outside the gene matches. According to the germline V gene, CDR1 reads SGHAT and CDR2 reads FQNNGV. Sequencing was carried out using PBMCs or T cells enriched from blood (not recorded which). This chain is built from TRBV11-2 and TRBJ2-5; 8 central nucleotides agree with TRBD1. The clonotype was recovered from a man aged 25-40 years who had recovered from COVID-19. The CDR3 region reads CASSLYLRQGSLDDQYF. The nucleotide sequence is given as TGTGCCAGCAGCTTATACCTAAGACAGGGGAGCCTTGACGACCAGTACTTC.